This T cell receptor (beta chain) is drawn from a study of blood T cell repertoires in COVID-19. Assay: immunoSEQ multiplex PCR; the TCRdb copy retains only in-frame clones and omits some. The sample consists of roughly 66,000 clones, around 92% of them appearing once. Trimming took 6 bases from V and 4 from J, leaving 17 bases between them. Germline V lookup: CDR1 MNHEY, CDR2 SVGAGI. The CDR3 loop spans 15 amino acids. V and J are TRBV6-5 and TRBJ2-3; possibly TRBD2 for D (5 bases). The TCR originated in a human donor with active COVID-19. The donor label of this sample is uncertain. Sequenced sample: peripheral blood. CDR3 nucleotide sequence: TGTGCCAGCAGATTTCTCTTGGGAGCGGCAGATACGCAGTATTTT. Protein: CASRFLLGAADTQYF.